Only a few counts were recorded for the clone carrying this TCR beta chain. Its antigen is currently unknown. This specimen comes from a study of T-cell memory formation after mild COVID-19. Broader study findings: Shrinking CD4+ clones were chiefly CM and EM; CD8+ ones were chiefly EMRA. That cross-reactive memory joined was suggested by some responding clones appearing in pre-infection memory.

V was clipped by 3 bases and J by 4 bases, with 7 bases between them. There are 13 residues in the CDR3. Per germline, CDR1 DFQATT and CDR2 SNEGSKA (reference sequence). Using its own MiXCR run on the 5' RACE reads, TCRdb lists one record per CDR3 protein. The sample lists hundreds of thousands of distinct CDR3 sequences, around 19% occurring once. The sequence derives from a man younger than 35 who had mild COVID-19 (a few samples of this study predate the infection). Cell type and time point are not known. The sequenced sample consisted of PBMCs or a T cell subset sorted from them (not recorded which). The V gene is TRBV20-1, the J gene TRBJ1-6; no reliable D call. The CDR3 region is CSARRDYNSPLHF. The CDR3 region has the DNA TGCAGTGCTAGGCGGGATTATAATTCACCCCTCCACTTT.